This T cell receptor beta chain emerged from a study of blood T cell repertoires in COVID-19 (TCRdb year 2020). With regard to the full study: Samples from collaborators originated in the United States, Italy and Spain and spanned both the acute and convalescent phases of COVID-19. The material from the prospective study consisted of cDNA or gDNA derived from T cells, B-cell-depleted T cells, or PBMCs. The dataset comprised deeply sampled blood TCRbeta repertoires from subjects exposed to, actively infected with, or recovered from COVID-19. A freely available public database, intended as a resource for researchers studying the immune response to SARS-CoV-2, is where the repertoires were released. The samples were drawn from the first 160 participants of the ongoing ImmuneRACE study and from 1,254 subjects provided by 6 global collaborators. Nearly every sample came with metadata listing a de-identified subject ID, COVID-19 status, age in years and sex. HLA class I and class II types, where available, came from metadata supplied by the sample provider rather than from assay-based typing. What the research found in general, with its limitations: Clinical and demographic metadata were provided uncurated, with the amount varying by source and participant.

The immunoSEQ Assay, a bias-controlled multiplex PCR, was used to amplify TCRbeta CDR3 regions from genomic DNA. Concerning the study's data processing: The number of nucleated cells in each sample was estimated from the amplification of reference gene primers within the assay. To quantify the absolute abundance of each unique TCRbeta CDR3 rearrangement, sequence reads were collapsed and filtered. Productive Simpson clonality was computed per sample as the square root of Simpson's diversity index over productive rearrangements. The source is immuneACCESS, and TCRdb retained only in-frame sequences with V and J called. Part of the clones is not carried over; for the studies checked, unresolved V genes explain less than half of this, and the remainder is unexplained. The DNA was the basis for D and trimming; V, J and clone size are from that table. The sample contains roughly 20,000 clones, about 91% of them found a single time. The biggest ten clones account for about 13% of the sample.

Collaborating institutions collected whole blood in K2EDTA tubes following their own protocols. For TCRbeta analysis, collaborators shipped samples in one of three forms: frozen whole blood, isolated PBMCs, or DNA extracted from either of those sample types. Trimming takes 10 bases from V and 4 bases from J, and the germline ends sit 15 bases apart. The CDR3 holds 13 amino acids from the cysteine to the phenylalanine. This entry keeps only the CDR3 DNA: 39 bases, framed from base 1. Taken from the germline V gene, the CDR1 and CDR2 loops are MNHEY and SVGAGI. On this clone itself: What this receptor recognizes is not known. No per-base quality is available; no much larger clone lies one base away.

The receptor was derived from a man between 60 and 75 years old with active COVID-19. This receptor chain uses TRBV6-5 and TRBJ2-3, with a weak D call of TRBD2 (5 bases match). The sequencing sample was made of peripheral blood. The CDR3 sequence is CATEGVTPDTQYF. The DNA sequence is TGTGCCACCGAGGGTGTAACCCCAGATACGCAGTATTTT.